This is a list of T cell receptor beta chains from one sample in a study of cytomegalovirus exposure and HLA in healthy donors. TCRdb's table, derived via immunoSEQ multiplex PCR, lists solely in-frame clones and lacks some. The repertoire consists of approximately 110,000 clones, with nearly 80% occurring once and the leading ten covering under 1.5%. Sequenced material: PBMCs. Receptors originate from a man aged 25-40 years in good health and CMV-seronegative. Both conserved end residues are part of each CDR3. D genes are given only for firm matches.

CDR3,J,V,D
CASSLAPAGQGLETQYF,TRBJ2-5,TRBV7-6,TRBD1
CASSLTSGGTDTQYF,TRBJ2-3,TRBV7-9,TRBD2
CASSVAATSGSAGELFF,TRBJ2-2,TRBV9,TRBD2
CASSLSAYEQYF,TRBJ2-7,TRBV7-2,.
CASSSGGGAGVSTDTQYF,TRBJ2-3,TRBV5-8,TRBD2
CASRETHYEQYF,.,TRBV6-1,.
CAISLSGGTTDTQYF,TRBJ2-3,TRBV10-3,TRBD2
CASLKRTGNTGELFF,TRBJ2-2,TRBV6-1,.
CASSVMGYQETQYF,TRBJ2-5,TRBV5-1,.
CASSVDTSNQPQHF,TRBJ1-5,TRBV27,.
CASKETGTDTQYF,TRBJ2-3,TRBV6-5,TRBD1
CASSLEGGQPQHF,TRBJ1-5,TRBV5-1,.
CASSQQGREQYF,TRBJ2-7,TRBV6-5,.
CACQTSGRTRLYEQYF,TRBJ2-7,TRBV30,TRBD2
CASSRATGAGEQYF,TRBJ2-7,TRBV28,TRBD1
CASSVAGQGNQPQHF,TRBJ1-5,TRBV9,TRBD1
CASSLLQTGPRYNEQFF,TRBJ2-1,TRBV27,.
CAISDWSGGNNEQFF,TRBJ2-1,TRBV10-3,TRBD2
CASSQPGSSEQFF,TRBJ2-1,TRBV4-3,.
CASSLTIRTGDTEAFF,TRBJ1-1,TRBV4-1,TRBD1
CASSLGGNTEAFF,TRBJ1-1,TRBV11-2,.
CASSLIEKPYEQYF,.,TRBV5-6,.
CASSIRTDSYEQYF,TRBJ2-7,TRBV5-5,.
CASSSGGKYEQYF,TRBJ2-7,TRBV9,.
CASSPRWTQIYEQYF,TRBJ2-7,TRBV9,.
CASSSAGTGGIVTDTQYF,TRBJ2-3,TRBV7-9,TRBD1
CASSFARTGKGEKLFF,TRBJ1-4,TRBV6-5,TRBD1
CASSSTFNSGNTIYF,TRBJ1-3,TRBV4-3,.
CAWSVGITYEQYF,TRBJ2-7,TRBV30,.
CASGDRGRRETQYF,TRBJ2-5,TRBV25-1,TRBD1
CASSLGAANYGYTF,TRBJ1-2,TRBV7-8,.
CAGGDRGNTEAFF,TRBJ1-1,TRBV30,TRBD1
CASSQNPTGGWETQYF,TRBJ2-5,TRBV4-3,TRBD1
CAIGQADTYEQYF,TRBJ2-7,TRBV5-4,TRBD1
CASSYSAGGFSPLHF,TRBJ1-6,TRBV6-5,TRBD1
CASSGTSDFSF,TRBJ2-3,TRBV5-4,TRBD2
CASSFEREGVGELFF,TRBJ2-2,TRBV28,TRBD2
CASSPGGPGYTF,TRBJ1-2,TRBV27,TRBD1
CASSKGQAYQETQYF,TRBJ2-5,TRBV19,TRBD1
CASSVGYRMTSTDTQYF,TRBJ2-3,TRBV11-2,.
CASSSNFLSEGNTEAFF,TRBJ1-1,TRBV28,.
CSVRQAYYNEQFF,TRBJ2-1,TRBV29-1,.
CASRFRTGGTNYGYTF,TRBJ1-2,TRBV27,TRBD1
CASSPAGSGETQYF,TRBJ2-5,TRBV5-6,.
CASSEATLHSYNEQFF,TRBJ2-1,TRBV10-2,.
CASRSAAGELFF,TRBJ2-2,TRBV7-9,.
CASSTGVRGDTEAFF,TRBJ1-1,TRBV7-9,.
CASSEGQGYGYTF,TRBJ1-2,TRBV6-1,TRBD1
CASSFRDSETQYF,TRBJ2-5,TRBV5-4,.
CASTDGQGRYEQYF,TRBJ2-7,TRBV10-2,TRBD1